These T cell receptor beta chains were read from a single sample in a study of T-cell memory formation after mild COVID-19. Via MiXCR, TCRdb re-called the 5' RACE reads, giving one row per CDR3 protein. This sample has roughly 350,000 distinct CDR3 sequences, with approximately 21% found just once. Input material: PBMCs or a T cell subset sorted from them (not recorded which). These receptors all stem from an adult woman who had mild COVID-19 (a few samples of this study predate the infection). Cell type and time point are not known. Both conserved end residues are part of each CDR3. The D gene is left open where the match is weak. Part of the rows lack a size; the others show once, few, many or a class for expanded clones.

size,V,D,J,length,CDR3,DNA
few,TRBV11-2,TRBD1,TRBJ1-1,15,CASSFGTGGYTEAFF,TGTGCCAGCAGCTTCGGGACAGGGGGTTACACTGAAGCTTTCTTT
few,TRBV6-1,TRBD1,TRBJ2-5,15,CASSLTYRGLETQYF,TGTGCCAGCAGTCTCACCTACAGGGGGTTAGAGACCCAGTACTTC
few,TRBV28,.,TRBJ2-7,12,CASSGTYHEQYF,TGTGCCAGCAGCGGGACATACCATGAGCAGTACTTC
many,TRBV27,.,TRBJ1-1,13,CASSPEWNTEAFF,TGTGCCAGCAGTCCAGAGTGGAACACTGAAGCTTTCTTT
many,TRBV20-1,.,TRBJ1-1,14,CSARDGAGGYLGFF,TGCAGTGCTAGAGATGGGGCAGGTGGCTATCTCGGGTTCTTT
many,TRBV7-8,.,TRBJ2-3,12,CASSPSGDTQYF,TGTGCCAGCAGTCCCAGCGGGGATACGCAGTATTTT
.,TRBV24-1,TRBD1,TRBJ2-1,13,CATEGQGYNEQFF,TGTGCCACCGAGGGACAGGGCTACAATGAGCAGTTCTTC
.,TRBV7-9,.,TRBJ1-2,14,CASSPLGAEYGYTF,TGTGCCAGCAGCCCCCTTGGGGCTGAGTATGGCTACACCTTC
.,TRBV2,TRBD1,TRBJ1-2,13,CASSEPTGRGYTF,TGTGCCAGCAGTGAACCGACAGGGAGAGGCTACACCTTC
few,TRBV4-2,TRBD2,TRBJ2-1,16,CASSQSASGSGNEQFF,TGTGCCAGCAGCCAATCAGCTAGCGGGAGCGGCAATGAGCAGTTCTTC
.,TRBV29-1,.,TRBJ2-1,11,CSGRAYNEQFF,TGCAGCGGGAGGGCCTACAATGAGCAGTTCTTC
.,TRBV4-1,TRBD1,TRBJ2-3,16,CASSYQGQAYPDTQYF,TGCGCCAGCAGCTATCAGGGACAGGCCTACCCAGATACGCAGTATTTT
once,TRBV5-4,TRBD2,TRBJ2-7,15,CASSLVGRESYEQYF,TGTGCCAGCAGCTTGGTTGGGCGGGAGAGTTACGAGCAGTACTTC
.,TRBV20-1,.,TRBJ1-1,13,CSARGTDNTEAFF,TGCAGTGCTAGAGGGACGGATAACACTGAAGCTTTCTTT
.,TRBV12-3/TRBV12-4,TRBD1,TRBJ1-2,17,CASSSRLGQGASYGYTF,TGTGCCAGCAGTTCCCGTCTCGGACAGGGGGCCTCCTATGGCTACACCTTC
.,TRBV7-2,TRBD1,TRBJ2-1,16,CASSFTRDRRYNEQFF,TGTGCCAGCAGCTTCACGCGGGACAGGCGTTACAATGAGCAGTTCTTC
few,TRBV7-9,TRBD2,TRBJ2-1,14,CASSLALAGGLQFF,TGTGCCAGCAGCTTAGCTCTAGCGGGGGGACTCCAGTTCTTC
many,TRBV20-1,TRBD2,TRBJ2-5,12,CSALAGQETQYF,TGCAGTGCTCTAGCGGGACAAGAGACCCAGTACTTC
.,TRBV20-1,TRBD2,TRBJ2-7,15,CSARHPLAGNYEQYF,TGCAGTGCTAGACACCCACTAGCGGGAAACTACGAGCAGTACTTC
few,TRBV12-3/TRBV12-4,.,TRBJ2-1,15,CASSFLGLGDNEQFF,TGTGCCAGCAGTTTTCTGGGGCTCGGGGACAATGAGCAGTTCTTC
once,TRBV27,TRBD2,TRBJ2-1,13,CASRLAGLNEQFF,TGTGCCAGCAGACTAGCGGGACTCAATGAGCAGTTCTTC
.,TRBV9,.,TRBJ1-5,13,CASSVGENQPQHF,TGTGCCAGCAGCGTAGGGGAGAATCAGCCCCAGCATTTT
many,TRBV28,.,TRBJ2-3,14,CASSETGWVDTQYF,TGTGCCAGCAGCGAGACAGGCTGGGTAGATACGCAGTATTTT
.,TRBV7-6,TRBD2,TRBJ2-5,16,CASSPRLADLPGTQYF,TGTGCCAGCAGCCCGCGACTAGCGGACCTACCGGGGACCCAGTACTTC
.,TRBV20-1,.,TRBJ2-5,14,CSAAAMGVQETQYF,TGCAGTGCTGCCGCCATGGGAGTTCAAGAGACCCAGTACTTC
.,TRBV20-1,.,TRBJ2-7,12,CSARVGGYEQYF,TGCAGTGCTAGAGTTGGAGGATACGAGCAGTACTTC
.,TRBV12-5,.,TRBJ2-1,14,CASGRDSPENEQFF,TGTGCTAGTGGCCGGGACTCACCGGAGAATGAGCAGTTCTTC
.,TRBV6-6,.,TRBJ1-4,15,CASSYSQGRNEKLFF,TGTGCCAGCAGTTACTCGCAGGGCAGAAATGAAAAACTGTTTTTT
.,TRBV6-4,TRBD1,TRBJ1-1,18,CASGIRRTGIIPNTEAFF,TGTGCCAGCGGGATTAGGAGGACAGGGATAATCCCGAACACTGAAGCTTTCTTT
.,TRBV29-1,TRBD1,TRBJ2-7,17,CSAAIPGTGIQVNEQYF,TGCAGCGCCGCCATCCCCGGGACAGGGATTCAAGTCAACGAGCAGTACTTC
few,TRBV13,TRBD2,TRBJ2-3,15,CASSLLAGDLNTQYF,TGTGCCAGCAGCCTACTAGCGGGAGACTTAAATACGCAGTATTTT
few,TRBV7-3,.,TRBJ1-2,17,CATGEGTLLASNYGYTF,TGTGCCACTGGGGAGGGGACTCTCCTAGCCTCTAACTATGGCTACACCTTC
.,TRBV20-1,TRBD1,TRBJ2-7,12,CSARDRGYEQYF,TGCAGTGCTCGGGACAGGGGTTACGAGCAGTACTTC
few,TRBV20-1,.,TRBJ2-1,17,CSARAAGGRSSYNEQFF,TGCAGTGCTAGAGCGGCGGGCGGGCGGAGCTCCTACAATGAGCAGTTCTTC
.,TRBV24-1,TRBD2,TRBJ2-5,16,CATSEGLAGGGETQYF,TGTGCCACCAGTGAGGGACTAGCGGGAGGAGGAGAGACCCAGTACTTC
.,TRBV24-1,.,TRBJ1-2,16,CATSDSAVSQGYGYTF,TGTGCCACCAGTGATTCGGCGGTCAGTCAGGGCTATGGCTACACCTTC
.,TRBV5-1,TRBD1,TRBJ2-7,15,CASSMTGKSSYEQYF,TGCGCCAGCAGCATGACAGGGAAAAGCTCCTACGAGCAGTACTTC
few,TRBV27,.,TRBJ1-1,15,CASSPQGLMNTEAFF,TGTGCCAGCAGTCCACAGGGTCTGATGAACACTGAAGCTTTCTTT
once,TRBV29-1,.,TRBJ1-2,12,CSAGGLNYGYTF,TGCAGCGCTGGGGGGTTAAACTATGGCTACACCTTC
.,TRBV7-9,TRBD1,TRBJ1-1,15,CASSLGQGFDTEAFF,TGTGCCAGCAGCTTAGGACAGGGGTTTGACACTGAAGCTTTCTTT
.,TRBV24-1,.,TRBJ2-1,14,CATSATSGLNEQFF,TGTGCCACCAGTGCGACTAGTGGGTTGAATGAGCAGTTCTTC
many,TRBV7-9,TRBD1,TRBJ1-1,14,CASSPRTGNTEAFF,TGTGCCAGCTCCCCTCGGACAGGGAACACTGAAGCTTTCTTT
few,TRBV20-1,TRBD2,TRBJ2-5,15,CSAIRASGTQETQYF,TGCAGTGCTATACGGGCTAGCGGGACCCAAGAGACCCAGTACTTC
few,TRBV11-2,.,TRBJ1-2,14,CASSGDTNNYGYTF,TGTGCCAGCAGCGGGGACACCAATAACTATGGCTACACCTTC
few,TRBV19,TRBD2,TRBJ2-1,16,CASSIQASGPYNEQFF,TGTGCCAGTAGTATCCAAGCTAGCGGGCCTTACAATGAGCAGTTCTTC
few,TRBV3-1,.,TRBJ1-1,12,CASSQVTEGAFF,TGTGCCAGCAGCCAAGTGACAGAGGGAGCTTTCTTT